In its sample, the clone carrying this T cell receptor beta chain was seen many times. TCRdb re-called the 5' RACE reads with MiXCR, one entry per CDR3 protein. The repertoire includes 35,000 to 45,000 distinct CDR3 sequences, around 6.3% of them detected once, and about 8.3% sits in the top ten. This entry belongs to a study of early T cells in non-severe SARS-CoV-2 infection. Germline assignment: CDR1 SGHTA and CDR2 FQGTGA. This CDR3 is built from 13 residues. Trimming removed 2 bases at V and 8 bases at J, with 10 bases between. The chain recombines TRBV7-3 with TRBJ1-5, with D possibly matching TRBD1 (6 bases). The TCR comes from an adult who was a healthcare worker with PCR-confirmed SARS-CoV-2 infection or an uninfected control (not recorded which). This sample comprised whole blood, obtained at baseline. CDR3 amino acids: CASSLRRGEPQHF. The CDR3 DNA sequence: TGTGCCAGCAGCTTACGCAGGGGTGAGCCCCAGCATTTT.